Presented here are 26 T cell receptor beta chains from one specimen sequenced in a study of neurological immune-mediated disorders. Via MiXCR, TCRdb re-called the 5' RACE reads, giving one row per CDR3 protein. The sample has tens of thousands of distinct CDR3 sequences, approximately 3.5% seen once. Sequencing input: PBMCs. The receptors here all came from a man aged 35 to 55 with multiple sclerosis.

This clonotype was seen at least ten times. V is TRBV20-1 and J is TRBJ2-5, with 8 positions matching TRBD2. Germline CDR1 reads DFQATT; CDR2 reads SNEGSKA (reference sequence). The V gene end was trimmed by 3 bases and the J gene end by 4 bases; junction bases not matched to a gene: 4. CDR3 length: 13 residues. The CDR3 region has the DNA TGCAGTGCTAGCGGGGGGGGACGAGAGACCCAGTACTTC. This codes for CSASGGGRETQYF.

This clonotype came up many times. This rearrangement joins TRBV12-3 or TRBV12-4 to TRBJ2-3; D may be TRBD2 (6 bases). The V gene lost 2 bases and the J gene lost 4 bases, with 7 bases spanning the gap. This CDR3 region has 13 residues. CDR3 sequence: CASSLSGSDTQYF. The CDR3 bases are TGTGCCAGCAGTTTAAGCGGGTCAGATACGCAGTATTTT.

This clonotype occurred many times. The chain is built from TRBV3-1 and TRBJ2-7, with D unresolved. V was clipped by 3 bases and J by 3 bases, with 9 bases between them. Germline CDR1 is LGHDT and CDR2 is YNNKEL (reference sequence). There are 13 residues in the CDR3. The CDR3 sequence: CASSQTRNYEQYF. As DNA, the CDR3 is TGTGCCAGCAGCCAGACAAGAAACTACGAGCAGTACTTC.

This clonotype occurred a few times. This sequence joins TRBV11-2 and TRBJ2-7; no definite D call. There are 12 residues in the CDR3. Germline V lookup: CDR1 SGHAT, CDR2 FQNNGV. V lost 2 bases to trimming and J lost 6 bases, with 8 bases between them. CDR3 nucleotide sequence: TGTGCCAGCAGCTTACCCGGACCCGAGCAGTACTTC. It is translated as CASSLPGPEQYF.

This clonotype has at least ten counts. For the CDR3, the DNA is TGTGCCAGCAGCCCGACAGGGAGTAACTATGGCTACACCTTC. Protein product: CASSPTGSNYGYTF. The chain has TRBV5-5 and TRBJ1-2; 7 positions agree with TRBD1. Germline CDR1 reads SGHKS; CDR2 reads YYEKEE (reference sequence). This CDR3 contains 14 residues. V lost 4 bases and J lost 1; bases outside the gene matches: 4.

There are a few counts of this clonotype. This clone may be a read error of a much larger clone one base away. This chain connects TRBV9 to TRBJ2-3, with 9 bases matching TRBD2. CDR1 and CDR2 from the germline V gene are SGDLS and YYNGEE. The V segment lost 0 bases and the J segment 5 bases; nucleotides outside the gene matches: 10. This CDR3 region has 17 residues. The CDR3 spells CASSVDGLAGTGDTQYF. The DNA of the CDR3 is TGTGCCAGCAGCGTAGACGGGCTAGCGGGGACTGGAGATACGCAGTATTTT. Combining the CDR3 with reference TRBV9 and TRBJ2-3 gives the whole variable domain DSGVTQTPKHLITATGQRVTLRCSPRSGDLSVYWYQQSLDQGLQFLIQYYNGEERAKGNILERFSAQQFPDLHSELNLSSLELGDSALYFCASSVDGLAGTGDTQYFGPGTRLTVL.

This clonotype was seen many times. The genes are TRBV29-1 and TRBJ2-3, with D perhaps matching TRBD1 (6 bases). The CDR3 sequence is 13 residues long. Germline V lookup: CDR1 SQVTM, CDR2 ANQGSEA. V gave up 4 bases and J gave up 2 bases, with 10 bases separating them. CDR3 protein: CSVVDRNTDTQYF. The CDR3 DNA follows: TGCAGCGTTGTTGACAGGAACACAGATACGCAGTATTTT.

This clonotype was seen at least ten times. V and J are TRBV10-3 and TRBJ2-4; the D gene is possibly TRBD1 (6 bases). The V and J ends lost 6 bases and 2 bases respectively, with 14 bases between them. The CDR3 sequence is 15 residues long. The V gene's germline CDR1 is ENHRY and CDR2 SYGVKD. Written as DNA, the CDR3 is TGTGCCATCAGCCGGGACACTGGAACCAAAAACATTCAGTACTTC. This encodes CAISRDTGTKNIQYF.

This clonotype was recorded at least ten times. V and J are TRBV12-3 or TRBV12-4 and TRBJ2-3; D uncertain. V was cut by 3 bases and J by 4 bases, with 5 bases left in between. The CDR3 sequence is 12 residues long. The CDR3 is CASSFSSDTQYF. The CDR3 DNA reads TGTGCCAGCAGTTTTAGCTCAGATACGCAGTATTTT.

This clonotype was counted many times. CDR3 bases: TGCAGCGCGATCCATAGGGAACTAGCGGGGAGAAAAGAGACCCAGTACTTC. Its translation is CSAIHRELAGRKETQYF. The V and J genes are TRBV29-1 and TRBJ2-5; 10 positions agree with TRBD2. The CDR3 is made up of 17 amino acids. The V and J ends lost 7 bases and 3 bases, in that order; junction bases with no gene match: 17. CDR1 is SQVTM and CDR2 is ANQGSEA in the germline V gene.

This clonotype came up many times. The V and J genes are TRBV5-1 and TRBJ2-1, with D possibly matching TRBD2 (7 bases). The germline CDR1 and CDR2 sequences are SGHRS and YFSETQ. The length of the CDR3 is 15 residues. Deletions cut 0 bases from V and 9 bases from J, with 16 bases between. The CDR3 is CASSLVWGGALEQFF. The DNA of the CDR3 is TGCGCCAGCAGCTTGGTATGGGGGGGGGCCCTTGAGCAGTTCTTC.

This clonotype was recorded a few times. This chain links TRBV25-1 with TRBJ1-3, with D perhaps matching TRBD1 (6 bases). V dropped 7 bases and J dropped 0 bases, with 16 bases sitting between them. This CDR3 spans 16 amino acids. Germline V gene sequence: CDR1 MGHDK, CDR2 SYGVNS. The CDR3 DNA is TGTGCCAGCAACCCGACAGGTCGAACCTCTGGAAACACCATATATTTT. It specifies CASNPTGRTSGNTIYF.

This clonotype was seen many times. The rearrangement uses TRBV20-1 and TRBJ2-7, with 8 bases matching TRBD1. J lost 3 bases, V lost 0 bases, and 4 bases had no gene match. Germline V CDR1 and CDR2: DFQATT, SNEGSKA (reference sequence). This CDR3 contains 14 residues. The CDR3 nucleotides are TGCAGTGCTAGAGAGTGGACAGGGAGCTACGAGCAGTACTTC. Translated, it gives CSAREWTGSYEQYF.

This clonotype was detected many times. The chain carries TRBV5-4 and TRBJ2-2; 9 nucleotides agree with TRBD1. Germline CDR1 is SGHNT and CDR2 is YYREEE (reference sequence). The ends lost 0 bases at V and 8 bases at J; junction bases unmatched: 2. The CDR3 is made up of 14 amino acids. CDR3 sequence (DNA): TGTGCCAGCAGCTTGGACAGGGGGCTTGGGGAGCTGTTTTTT. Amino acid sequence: CASSLDRGLGELFF.

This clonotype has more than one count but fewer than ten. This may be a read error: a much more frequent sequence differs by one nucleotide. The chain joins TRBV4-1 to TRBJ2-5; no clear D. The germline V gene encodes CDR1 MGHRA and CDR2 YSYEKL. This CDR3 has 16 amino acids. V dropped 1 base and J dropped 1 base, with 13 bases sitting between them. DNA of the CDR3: TGCGCCAGCAGCCAAGGACTTCAAAAGACCCAAGAGACCCAGTACTTC. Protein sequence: CASSQGLQKTQETQYF.

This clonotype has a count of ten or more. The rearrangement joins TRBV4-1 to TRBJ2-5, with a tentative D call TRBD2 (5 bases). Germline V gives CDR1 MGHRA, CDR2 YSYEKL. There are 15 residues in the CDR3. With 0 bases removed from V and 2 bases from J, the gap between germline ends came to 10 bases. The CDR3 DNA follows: TGCGCCAGCAGCCAAGATAAAGGACTGCAAGAGACCCAGTACTTC. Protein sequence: CASSQDKGLQETQYF.

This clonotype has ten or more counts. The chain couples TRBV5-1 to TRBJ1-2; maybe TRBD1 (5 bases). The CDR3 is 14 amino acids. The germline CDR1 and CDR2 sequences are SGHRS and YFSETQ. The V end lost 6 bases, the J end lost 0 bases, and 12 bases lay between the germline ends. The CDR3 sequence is CASTPRGANYGYTF. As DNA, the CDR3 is TGCGCCAGCACCCCACGGGGGGCTAACTATGGCTACACCTTC.

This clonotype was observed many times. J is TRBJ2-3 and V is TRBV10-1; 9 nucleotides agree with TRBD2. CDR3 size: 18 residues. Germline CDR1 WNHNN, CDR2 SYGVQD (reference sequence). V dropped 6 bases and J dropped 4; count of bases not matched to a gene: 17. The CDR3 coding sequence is TGCGCCAGCAGCGGGTCCGACCGAGGACTAGCGAGAGCAGATACGCAGTATTTT. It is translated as CASSGSDRGLARADTQYF.

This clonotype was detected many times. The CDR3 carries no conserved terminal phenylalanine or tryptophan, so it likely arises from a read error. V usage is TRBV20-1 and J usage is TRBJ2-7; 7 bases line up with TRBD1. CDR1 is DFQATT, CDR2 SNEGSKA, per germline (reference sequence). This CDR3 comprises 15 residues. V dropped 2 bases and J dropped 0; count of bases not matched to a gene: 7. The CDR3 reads CSARNRDSYSYEQYN. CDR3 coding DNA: TGCAGTGCTAGAAACCGGGACAGCTACTCCTACGAGCAGTACAAC.

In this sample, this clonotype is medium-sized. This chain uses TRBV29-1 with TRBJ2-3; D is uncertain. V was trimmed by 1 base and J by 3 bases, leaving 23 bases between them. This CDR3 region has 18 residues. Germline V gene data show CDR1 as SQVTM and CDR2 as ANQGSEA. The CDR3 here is CSVEASTKGLTETDTQYF. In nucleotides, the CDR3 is TGCAGCGTTGAAGCATCTACCAAGGGCCTAACGGAAACAGATACGCAGTATTTT.

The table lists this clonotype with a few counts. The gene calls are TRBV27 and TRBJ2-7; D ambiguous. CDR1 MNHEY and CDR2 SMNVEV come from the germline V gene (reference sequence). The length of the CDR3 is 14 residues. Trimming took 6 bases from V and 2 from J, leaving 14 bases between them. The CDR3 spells CASRKSFFTYEQYF. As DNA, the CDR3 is TGTGCCAGCAGGAAATCCTTTTTCACCTACGAGCAGTACTTC.

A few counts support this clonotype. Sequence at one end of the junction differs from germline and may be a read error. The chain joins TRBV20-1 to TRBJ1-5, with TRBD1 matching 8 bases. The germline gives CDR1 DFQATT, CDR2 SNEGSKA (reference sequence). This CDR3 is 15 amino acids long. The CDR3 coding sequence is TGCAGTGCACCTACTCCAGGGGGCAGGGGTCAGCCCCAGAATTTT. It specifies CSAPTPGGRGQPQNF.

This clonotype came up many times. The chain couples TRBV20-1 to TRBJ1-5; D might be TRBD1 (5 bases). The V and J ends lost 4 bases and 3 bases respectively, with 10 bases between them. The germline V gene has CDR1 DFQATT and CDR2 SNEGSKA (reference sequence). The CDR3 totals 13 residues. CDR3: CSATGRPNQPQHF. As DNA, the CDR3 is TGCAGTGCTACAGGGAGGCCCAATCAGCCCCAGCATTTT.

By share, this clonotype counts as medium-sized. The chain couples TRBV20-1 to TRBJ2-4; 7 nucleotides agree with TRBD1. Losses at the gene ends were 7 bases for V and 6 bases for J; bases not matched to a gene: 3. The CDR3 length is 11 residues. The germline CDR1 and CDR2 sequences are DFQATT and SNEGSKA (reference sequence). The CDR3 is CSVSGGNIQYF. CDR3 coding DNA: TGCAGTGTTTCAGGGGGAAACATTCAGTACTTC.

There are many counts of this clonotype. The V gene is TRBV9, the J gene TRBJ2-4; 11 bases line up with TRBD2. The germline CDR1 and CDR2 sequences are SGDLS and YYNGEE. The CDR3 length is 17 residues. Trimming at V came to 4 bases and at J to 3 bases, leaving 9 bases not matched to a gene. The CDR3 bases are TGTGCCAGCAGCATCGGACTAGCGGGCCGAGACAAAAACATTCAGTACTTC. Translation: CASSIGLAGRDKNIQYF.

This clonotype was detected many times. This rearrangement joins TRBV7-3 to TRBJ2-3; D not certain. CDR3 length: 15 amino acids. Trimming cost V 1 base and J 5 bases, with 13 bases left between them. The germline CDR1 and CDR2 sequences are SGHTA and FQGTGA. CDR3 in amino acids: CASSLNARQEDTQYF. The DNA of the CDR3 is TGTGCCAGCAGCTTAAATGCGCGCCAGGAAGATACGCAGTATTTT.